The T cell receptor beta chain under discussion was sequenced for a study of CD8 T cells in Susac syndrome. With random hexamers, reverse transcription was performed on roughly 0.45 to 1 ug of RNA. MiXCR, applied by TCRdb to the immunoSEQ multiplex PCR reads, yields one record per CDR3 protein. The sample lists about 200,000 distinct CDR3 sequences, roughly 90% occurring once. The CDR3 covers 15 residues. V lost 5 bases, J lost 13 bases, and 14 bases stayed unmatched. Sequencing was performed on CD4+ T cells from PBMCs. This clonotype was sampled from a human donor with Susac syndrome. This chain uses TRBV12-3 or TRBV12-4 with TRBJ1-6; 7 bases are shared with TRBD1. In nucleotides, the CDR3 is TGTGCCAGCAGTCCGTCAACGGGACAGCCGGGTCCCCTCCACTTT. This translates into CASSPSTGQPGPLHF.